Listed below are T cell receptor beta chains from one sample, sequenced in a study of spatial heterogeneity in lung cancer. TCRdb reprocessed the 5' RACE reads via MiXCR and lists one record per CDR3 protein. The table lists about 90,000 distinct CDR3 sequences, over 8.5% of them singletons. The sample was PBMCs, taken at surgery. These TCRs come from a male donor with early-stage non-small cell lung cancer. CDR3s include the opening cysteine and the closing phenylalanine or tryptophan. D genes are given only for firm matches. For some rows the clone size is stated as once, few or many, or as a class when expanded; others skip it.

DNA: TGTGCCAGCAGTTACCCCGTCTCCGGGGAGCTGTTTTTT
CDR3: CASSYPVSGELFF
J: TRBJ2-2
V: TRBV6-5
D: .
size: many
length: 13

DNA: TGCAGCGCAGAAGGGGGGCTCTCCCGTCTCACAGATACGCAGTATTTT
CDR3: CSAEGGLSRLTDTQYF
J: TRBJ2-3
V: TRBV29-1
D: .
size: many
length: 16

DNA: TGTGCCAGCAGTACACAGGGGGCTGAAGGCTACACCTTC
CDR3: CASSTQGAEGYTF
J: TRBJ1-2
V: TRBV2
D: TRBD1
size: many
length: 13

DNA: TGTGCCAGCAGCTCACAGAATTCACCCCTCCACTTT
CDR3: CASSSQNSPLHF
J: TRBJ1-6
V: TRBV5-4
D: .
size: few
length: 12

DNA: TGTGCCAGCTCACCAGGGACACAGAACACCGGGGAGCTGTTTTTT
CDR3: CASSPGTQNTGELFF
J: TRBJ2-2
V: TRBV18
D: .
size: few
length: 15

DNA: TGCAGCGTTCTCGGACAGGCGGGGGAGACCCAGTACTTC
CDR3: CSVLGQAGETQYF
J: TRBJ2-5
V: TRBV29-1
D: .
size: few
length: 13

DNA: TGTGCCAGGGACCCTTGGGTCGGGGAGCTGTTTTTT
CDR3: CARDPWVGELFF
J: TRBJ2-2
V: TRBV12-3/TRBV12-4
D: .
size: .
length: 12

DNA: TGTGCCAGCTCACCACCGGGGGCGGGATACGAGCAGTACTTC
CDR3: CASSPPGAGYEQYF
J: TRBJ2-7
V: TRBV18
D: .
size: few
length: 14

DNA: TGCGCCAGCAGCTTGGACACTTCAGGGGAGACCCAGTACTTC
CDR3: CASSLDTSGETQYF
J: TRBJ2-5
V: TRBV5-1
D: .
size: .
length: 14

DNA: TGTGCCAGCAGCCCAACACTAGGGCTAGCCCTTCTTAATGAGCAGTTCTTC
CDR3: CASSPTLGLALLNEQFF
J: TRBJ2-1
V: TRBV11-2
D: .
size: .
length: 17

DNA: TGCAGCGTTAGCCCGACATCCTCAGATACGCAGTATTTT
CDR3: CSVSPTSSDTQYF
J: TRBJ2-3
V: TRBV29-1
D: .
size: .
length: 13

DNA: TGCAGTGCTAGACCCCTACAGGGGCTAGCGGGTTCCTACGAGCAGTACTTC
CDR3: CSARPLQGLAGSYEQYF
J: TRBJ2-7
V: TRBV20-1
D: .
size: .
length: 17

DNA: TGTGCCAGCAGCGCATATGAAGGTCCCCCTTCTGGGGCCAACGTCCTGACTTTC
CDR3: CASSAYEGPPSGANVLTF
J: TRBJ2-6
V: TRBV9
D: .
size: many
length: 18

DNA: TGTGCCAGCAGCCCGGGGGAAGGACCAGGTCCCCAGTACTTC
CDR3: CASSPGEGPGPQYF
J: TRBJ2-5
V: TRBV21-1
D: .
size: few
length: 14

DNA: TGTGCCAGCAGTGTCGGAACACAGGGAGCCTACGAGCAGTACTTC
CDR3: CASSVGTQGAYEQYF
J: TRBJ2-7
V: TRBV9
D: .
size: few
length: 15

DNA: TGCGCCAGCCGCTTGGGACTAGCGGCAGATACGCAGTATTTT
CDR3: CASRLGLAADTQYF
J: TRBJ2-3
V: TRBV5-1
D: TRBD2
size: .
length: 14

DNA: TGTGCCAGCAGTTTGGGTGGGAGTAAGCGCAATGAGCAGTTCTTC
CDR3: CASSLGGSKRNEQFF
J: TRBJ2-1
V: TRBV28
D: .
size: .
length: 15

DNA: TGCAGTGCTAGGGCCGGGACTACCTTCTACGAGCAGTACTTC
CDR3: CSARAGTTFYEQYF
J: TRBJ2-7
V: TRBV20-1
D: TRBD2
size: .
length: 14

DNA: TGCAGCATTGACACTTTCTCCAGGGGGAAGAACACTGAAGCTTTCTTT
CDR3: CSIDTFSRGKNTEAFF
J: TRBJ1-1
V: TRBV29-1
D: TRBD1
size: .
length: 16

DNA: TGTGCCAGCAGTTACGTGAGGGGCACTGAAGCTTTCTTT
CDR3: CASSYVRGTEAFF
J: TRBJ1-1
V: TRBV6-5
D: .
size: many
length: 13

DNA: TGTGCCATCAGTGAGTCTGCGAGGGTTGGGACAGATACGCAGTATTTT
CDR3: CAISESARVGTDTQYF
J: TRBJ2-3
V: TRBV10-3
D: .
size: .
length: 16

DNA: TGTGCCATCAGTGAGGGGCTAGAGGGTGAGCAGTTCTTC
CDR3: CAISEGLEGEQFF
J: TRBJ2-1
V: TRBV10-3
D: .
size: many
length: 13

DNA: TGTGCCAGCTCACCTTGGGGGACAGAGAATGAAAAACTGTTTTTT
CDR3: CASSPWGTENEKLFF
J: TRBJ1-4
V: TRBV18
D: TRBD1
size: few
length: 15

DNA: TGCAGCGGCGGAGTAGCGGGGGTCAATGAGCAGTTCTTC
CDR3: CSGGVAGVNEQFF
J: TRBJ2-1
V: TRBV29-1
D: TRBD2
size: .
length: 13

DNA: TGTGCCAGCACCCAAGGCCGGCATGAGCAGTTCTTC
CDR3: CASTQGRHEQFF
J: TRBJ2-1
V: TRBV12-3/TRBV12-4
D: .
size: .
length: 12

DNA: TGCGCCAGCAGCCAAGATGGATGGGGAGACAATGAGCAGTTCTTC
CDR3: CASSQDGWGDNEQFF
J: TRBJ2-1
V: TRBV4-1
D: .
size: few
length: 15

DNA: TGCGCCAGCAGCTTCGAGGGGACCCACGAGCAGTACTTC
CDR3: CASSFEGTHEQYF
J: TRBJ2-7
V: TRBV5-1
D: .
size: many
length: 13

DNA: TGTGCCAGCAGCTTAGCGACAGCGAACACCGGGGAGCTGTTTTTT
CDR3: CASSLATANTGELFF
J: TRBJ2-2
V: TRBV7-8
D: .
size: many
length: 15

DNA: TGTGCCAGCACCCAACAGGGGGTGGCTGAAGCTTTCTTT
CDR3: CASTQQGVAEAFF
J: TRBJ1-1
V: TRBV12-3/TRBV12-4
D: TRBD1
size: many
length: 13

DNA: TGTGCCAGCAAGGTCTCGTCGAACACCGGGGAGCTGTTTTTT
CDR3: CASKVSSNTGELFF
J: TRBJ2-2
V: TRBV7-3
D: .
size: .
length: 14

DNA: TGTGCCAGCAGTTTATACCGCTCGGGACTAGCGGGAGATGAGCAGTTCTTC
CDR3: CASSLYRSGLAGDEQFF
J: TRBJ2-1
V: TRBV28
D: TRBD2
size: many
length: 17

DNA: TGCAGCGTCCGGGCGTTACCGAACACTGAAGCTTTCTTT
CDR3: CSVRALPNTEAFF
J: TRBJ1-1
V: TRBV29-1
D: .
size: many
length: 13

DNA: TGCGCCAGCAGCTTGACAGCGGGCTCCTACAATGAGCAGTTCTTC
CDR3: CASSLTAGSYNEQFF
J: TRBJ2-1
V: TRBV5-1
D: .
size: many
length: 15

DNA: TGTGCCAGCAGCCGGGGGCGGACAGGGTTCAATGAGCAGTTCTTC
CDR3: CASSRGRTGFNEQFF
J: TRBJ2-1
V: TRBV14
D: TRBD1
size: .
length: 15

DNA: TGTGCCAGCCAGGGGGGGCCTACGAAGACCCAGTACTTC
CDR3: CASQGGPTKTQYF
J: TRBJ2-5
V: TRBV5-4
D: .
size: .
length: 13